This T cell receptor (beta chain) comes out of a study of control samples from healthy donors and cancer patients. Germline V gene lookup returns CDR1 SGHTA and CDR2 FQGNSA. V lost 1 base, J lost 2 bases, and 8 bases lay in between. The CDR3 is made up of 14 amino acids. The method was immunoSEQ multiplex PCR; TCRdb's version includes in-frame clones alone and lacks a portion of them. The profile covers around 96,000 clones, with approximately 95% appearing a single time and around 8.5% taken by the ten largest. The rearrangement joins TRBV7-2 to TRBJ2-5; TRBD2 is a possible D gene (5 bases). The receptor was isolated from a young man in good health. Sample: blood. The CDR3 spells CASSLGSGQETQYF. The CDR3 DNA reads TGTGCCAGCAGCTTAGGTTCGGGGCAAGAGACCCAGTACTTC.